This T cell receptor (beta chain) is drawn from a study of cytomegalovirus exposure and HLA in healthy donors. Study-wide background: It was reported in a later analysis that the same platform had been used for the 120 validation repertoires as for the 550 to 700 first-cohort repertoires.

Findings and caveats of the study: The investigators catalogued 150 or so TCR beta chains as cytomegalovirus-associated. A later analysis found first-cohort TCR clusters tended to co-occur in the approximately 120 validation repertoires.

TCRdb keeps only in-frame clones here, not all; method: immunoSEQ multiplex PCR. The table shows about 140,000 clones, with 85% to 95% occurring only once. Note on this clone: Its antigen is not identified.

In germline, CDR1 is SGHRS, CDR2 YFSETQ. V lost 4 bases, J lost 0 bases, and 3 bases stayed unmatched. This CDR3 spans 15 amino acids. V is TRBV5-1 and J is TRBJ1-3; 8 positions match TRBD1. The specimen sequenced was PBMCs. The receptor was derived from a young man in good health and CMV-seropositive. This chain's CDR3 is CASSPGTGSGNTIYF. The CDR3 coding sequence is TGCGCCAGCAGCCCCGGGACAGGCTCTGGAAACACCATATATTTT.